One and the same sample provided the 24 T cell receptor beta chains below, sequenced in a study of blood T cell repertoires in COVID-19 (dated by TCRdb to the early 2020s). Library method: the immunoSEQ multiplex PCR assay. Not all clones reach the TCRdb copy of this immuneACCESS table, which keeps in-frame sequences only. Checked studies attribute under half of the gap to unresolved V genes and leave the rest unexplained. The sample table holds 85,000 to 110,000 clones, of which over 65% were seen once. Of the sample, around 12% falls within the top ten clones. The sequencing sample was made of peripheral blood. The receptors derive from a human donor in a cohort sampled during active COVID-19.

The V gene is TRBV6-2 or TRBV6-3, the J gene TRBJ1-5; 8 nucleotides line up with TRBD1. There are 18 residues in the CDR3. V lost 4 bases to trimming and J lost 4 bases; unmatched junction nucleotides: 15. CDR1 and CDR2 from the germline V gene are MNHEY and SVGEGT. The CDR3: CASSSTPAGGQNNQPQHF. The DNA for the CDR3 is TGTGCCAGCAGTTCCACCCCGGCAGGGGGCCAGAATAATCAGCCCCAGCATTTT.

The J gene is TRBJ2-5, the V gene TRBV11-1, with D hard to call. Per germline, CDR1 SGHAT and CDR2 FQDESV (reference sequence). The CDR3 spans 14 residues. Trimming pared 3 bases from V and 0 bases from J, leaving 8 bases between. CDR3 protein: CASSFGRHQETQYF. In DNA form, the CDR3 reads TGTGCCAGCAGCTTCGGCAGGCACCAAGAGACCCAGTACTTC.

The rearrangement links TRBV5-5 to TRBJ1-1; D is undetermined. Trimming cost V 1 base and J 1 base, with 5 bases left between them. The CDR3 contains 13 residues. Germline CDR1 SGHKS, CDR2 YYEKEE (reference sequence). The CDR3 loop reads CASSLTGNTEAFF. CDR3 coding DNA: TGTGCCAGCAGCTTGACGGGGAACACTGAAGCTTTCTTT.

This sequence joins TRBV3-1 (or the pseudogene TRBV3-2) and TRBJ1-4; 8 nucleotides line up with TRBD1. Germline V gene data show CDR1 as LGHDT and CDR2 as YNNKEL (reference sequence). V gave up 5 bases and J gave up 8 bases; unmatched junction bases: 7. The CDR3 runs 14 residues. The CDR3 loop is CASSASGGREKLFF. The CDR3 DNA reads as TGTGCCAGCAGCGCATCAGGGGGCAGGGAAAAACTGTTTTTT.

V usage is TRBV5-4 and J usage is TRBJ2-1, with 8 bases that match TRBD2. V trimming: 2 bases; J trimming: 8 bases; junction bases outside the gene matches: 6. Germline V gene sequence: CDR1 SGHNT, CDR2 YYREEE (reference sequence). CDR3 length equals 14 residues. For the CDR3, the DNA is TGTGCCAGCAGCTTTCGGGGGGGCTCGTATGAGCAGTTCTTC. This codes for CASSFRGGSYEQFF.

V is TRBV6-2 or TRBV6-3 and J is TRBJ1-5; 10 nucleotides match TRBD1. V was clipped by 5 bases and J by 7 bases; unmatched bases: 8. This CDR3 comprises 15 residues. Germline CDR1 and CDR2: MNHEY and SVGEGT. Here the CDR3 reads CASSRPGQGWQPQHF. The CDR3 bases are TGTGCCAGCAGTAGGCCGGGACAGGGGTGGCAGCCCCAGCATTTT.

This chain links TRBV5-6 with TRBJ2-7; D possibly corresponds to TRBD2 (5 bases). The CDR3 extends over 13 amino acids. Trimming stripped 5 bases from V and 3 bases from J, with 12 bases between. Germline V gene sequence: CDR1 SGHDT, CDR2 YYEEEE. CDR3 sequence (DNA): TGTGCCAGCAGTTATTCGGGGTACTACGAGCAGTACTTC. Protein: CASSYSGYYEQYF.

This clone was detected only once. This chain connects TRBV15 to TRBJ2-5; D perhaps matches TRBD2 (6 bases). This CDR3 is 15 amino acids long. Trimming shortened V by 0 bases and J by 1 base, and 9 bases separated the two germline ends. Germline CDR1 and CDR2: LNHNV and YYDKDF (reference sequence). The CDR3 is CATSRDGGTQETQYF. CDR3 sequence (DNA): TGTGCCACCAGCAGAGATGGAGGGACCCAAGAGACCCAGTACTTC.

The chain is built from TRBV18 and TRBJ2-7; 8 bases line up with TRBD2. Germline CDR1 is KGHSH and CDR2 is LQKENI. This CDR3 is 14 amino acids long. Losses at the gene ends were 4 bases for V and 2 bases for J; bases not matched to a gene: 4. The CDR3 is CASSQAGETYEQYF. The CDR3 DNA is TGTGCCAGCTCACAAGCGGGGGAAACCTACGAGCAGTACTTC.

The V call is TRBV5-4, the J call TRBJ2-5; D ambiguous. Trimming stripped 2 bases from V and 1 base from J, with 9 bases between. This CDR3 spans 14 amino acids. Germline V gene sequence: CDR1 SGHNT, CDR2 YYREEE (reference sequence). CDR3 sequence reads: CASSFPLSQETQYF. CDR3 DNA: TGTGCCAGCAGCTTTCCATTGAGCCAAGAGACCCAGTACTTC.

The J gene is TRBJ2-2, the V gene TRBV5-1; tentative D call: TRBD1 (6 bases). The CDR3 is 16 residues long. Germline CDR1 and CDR2: SGHRS and YFSETQ. V was shortened by 0 bases and J by 0 bases, with 9 bases between the two germline ends. CDR3 coding DNA: TGCGCCAGCAGCTTGGGGGACACCTCGAACACCGGGGAGCTGTTTTTT. Translated: CASSLGDTSNTGELFF.

The J gene is TRBJ1-3, the V gene TRBV19; a possible D gene is TRBD1 (5 bases). This CDR3 spans 18 amino acids. The germline V gene encodes CDR1 LNHDA and CDR2 SQIVND (reference sequence). The V end lost 4 bases, the J end lost 4 bases, and 23 bases lay between the germline ends. The CDR3 nucleotides are TGTGCCAGTAGTACCTATGGGCGCCGGGGGGTGGAAGGAAACACCATATATTTT. Its translation is CASSTYGRRGVEGNTIYF.

This clone has just a few counts. This chain links TRBV19 with TRBJ1-2; the match to TRBD1 covers 7 bases. V shed 3 bases, J shed 5 bases, and the junction held 9 bases outside the gene matches. CDR3 length equals 15 residues. Germline V CDR1 and CDR2: LNHDA, SQIVND (reference sequence). In DNA, the CDR3 is TGTGCCAGTAGTATGCCCCGCGGGACAGAGTATGGCTACACCTTC. It translates to CASSMPRGTEYGYTF. The complete variable domain, with remaining parts taken from reference TRBV19 and TRBJ1-2, reads DGGITQSPKYLFRKEGQNVTLSCEQNLNHDAMYWYRQDPGQGLRLIYYSQIVNDFQKGDIAEGYSVSREKKESFPLTVTSAQKNPTAFYLCASSMPRGTEYGYTFGSGTRLTVV.

This chain uses TRBV12-3 or TRBV12-4 with TRBJ1-1; D is perhaps TRBD1 (6 bases). CDR3 size: 13 residues. V gave up 3 bases and J gave up 4 bases, with 9 bases separating them. The CDR3 DNA reads as TGTGCCAGCAGTTTGAACAGGGTCACTGAAGCTTTCTTT. Translated: CASSLNRVTEAFF.

V usage is TRBV10-3 and J usage is TRBJ1-2; 9 bases are a match to TRBD1. This CDR3 spans 17 amino acids. Germline CDR1 reads ENHRY; CDR2 reads SYGVKD. Unmatched junction bases numbered 8, after V lost 3 bases and J lost 0 bases. The CDR3 sequence is CAISDPRGQGTNYGYTF. In DNA form, the CDR3 reads TGTGCCATCAGTGACCCACGTGGACAGGGGACTAACTATGGCTACACCTTC.

V usage is TRBV5-1 and J usage is TRBJ1-6; D not resolved. V shed 0 bases and J shed 7 bases, with 14 bases lying between them. Per germline, CDR1 SGHRS and CDR2 YFSETQ. The CDR3 sequence is 16 residues long. The CDR3 DNA reads as TGCGCCAGCAGCTTGGTTCCCGGGGAGGCCAATTCACCCCTCCACTTT. As protein: CASSLVPGEANSPLHF.

The genes are TRBV27 and TRBJ2-2; D might be TRBD1 (7 bases). Per germline, CDR1 MNHEY and CDR2 SMNVEV (reference sequence). There are 15 residues in the CDR3. Trimming took 5 bases from V and 5 from J, leaving 15 bases between them. The CDR3 spells CASSIKPGGTGELFF. For the CDR3, the DNA is TGTGCCAGCAGTATCAAACCAGGGGGGACCGGGGAGCTGTTTTTT.

The chain joins TRBV19 to TRBJ2-3; perhaps TRBD2 as D (6 bases). V was clipped by 6 bases and J by 4 bases, with 11 bases between them. The CDR3 contains 13 residues. CDR1 and CDR2 from the germline V gene are LNHDA and SQIVND (reference sequence). The CDR3 sequence: CASRLTGADTQYF. The DNA for the CDR3 is TGTGCCAGTAGGCTCACGGGGGCAGATACGCAGTATTTT.

The chain joins TRBV9 to TRBJ1-1, with D perhaps matching TRBD1 (6 bases). The length of the CDR3 is 13 residues. Trimming took off 0 bases at V and 5 bases at J, with 8 bases between the two ends. CDR1 and CDR2 (germline): SGDLS, YYNGEE. DNA of the CDR3: TGTGCCAGCAGCGTAGGGACAGTTACTGAAGCTTTCTTT. Its protein product is CASSVGTVTEAFF.

The V gene is TRBV5-8, the J gene TRBJ1-4, with TRBD1 as a possible D gene (5 bases). From germline, CDR1 is SGHTS and CDR2 YDEGEE. The V gene lost 4 bases and the J gene lost 7 bases, with 17 bases spanning the gap. The CDR3 sequence is 15 residues long. The CDR3 here is CASSRGGTVLEKLFF. CDR3 nucleotide sequence: TGTGCCAGCAGCCGAGGAGGGACGGTTCTTGAAAAACTGTTTTTT.

The chain has TRBV4-3 and TRBJ2-5, with D possibly TRBD2 on 6 matching bases. Germline V gene data show CDR1 as LGHNA and CDR2 as YSLEER. V gave up 0 bases and J gave up 7 bases, with 15 bases separating them. The CDR3 has 15 amino acids. The chain's CDR3 is CASSQEISGSGTQYF. For the CDR3, the DNA is TGCGCCAGCAGCCAAGAGATTTCCGGGAGCGGGACCCAGTACTTC.

V and J are TRBV6-5 and TRBJ1-2; D is perhaps TRBD1 (6 bases). CDR3 size: 15 residues. The germline gives CDR1 MNHEY, CDR2 SVGAGI. V lost 6 bases to trimming and J lost 8 bases, with 22 bases between them. Here the CDR3 reads CASSSLRTEKGGYTF. CDR3 sequence (DNA): TGTGCCAGCAGCTCGCTTAGGACAGAAAAAGGGGGCTACACCTTC.

The rearrangement links TRBV28 to TRBJ2-2; D may be TRBD2 (6 bases). Germline-derived CDR1 and CDR2 are MDHEN and SYDVKM. The length of the CDR3 is 13 residues. Trimming shortened V by 5 bases and J by 6 bases, and 10 bases separated the two germline ends. The CDR3 spells CASSIREAGELFF. DNA of the CDR3: TGTGCCAGCAGTATAAGGGAGGCCGGGGAGCTGTTTTTT.

The chain uses TRBV19 and TRBJ1-2, with D perhaps TRBD1 (6 bases). V was cut by 6 bases and J by 0 bases, with 14 bases left in between. Germline CDR1 reads LNHDA; CDR2 reads SQIVND (reference sequence). This CDR3 comprises 15 residues. The DNA for the CDR3 is TGTGCCAGTAGCCTAGACAGGACCGCTAACTATGGCTACACCTTC. Protein sequence: CASSLDRTANYGYTF.